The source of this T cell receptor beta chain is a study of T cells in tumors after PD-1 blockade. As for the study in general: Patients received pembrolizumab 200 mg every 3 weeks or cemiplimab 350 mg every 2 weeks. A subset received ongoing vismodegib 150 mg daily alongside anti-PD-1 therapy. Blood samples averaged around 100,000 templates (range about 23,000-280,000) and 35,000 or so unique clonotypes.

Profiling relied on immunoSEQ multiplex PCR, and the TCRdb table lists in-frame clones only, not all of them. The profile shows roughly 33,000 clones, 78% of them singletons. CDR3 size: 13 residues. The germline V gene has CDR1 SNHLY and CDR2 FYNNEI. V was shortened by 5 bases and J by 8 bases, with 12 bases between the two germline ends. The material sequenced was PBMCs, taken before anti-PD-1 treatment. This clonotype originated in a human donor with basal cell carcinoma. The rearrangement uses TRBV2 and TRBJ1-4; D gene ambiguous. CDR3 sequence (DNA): TGTGCCAGCAGTTACGGAGATTTGGAAAAACTGTTTTTT. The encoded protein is CASSYGDLEKLFF.